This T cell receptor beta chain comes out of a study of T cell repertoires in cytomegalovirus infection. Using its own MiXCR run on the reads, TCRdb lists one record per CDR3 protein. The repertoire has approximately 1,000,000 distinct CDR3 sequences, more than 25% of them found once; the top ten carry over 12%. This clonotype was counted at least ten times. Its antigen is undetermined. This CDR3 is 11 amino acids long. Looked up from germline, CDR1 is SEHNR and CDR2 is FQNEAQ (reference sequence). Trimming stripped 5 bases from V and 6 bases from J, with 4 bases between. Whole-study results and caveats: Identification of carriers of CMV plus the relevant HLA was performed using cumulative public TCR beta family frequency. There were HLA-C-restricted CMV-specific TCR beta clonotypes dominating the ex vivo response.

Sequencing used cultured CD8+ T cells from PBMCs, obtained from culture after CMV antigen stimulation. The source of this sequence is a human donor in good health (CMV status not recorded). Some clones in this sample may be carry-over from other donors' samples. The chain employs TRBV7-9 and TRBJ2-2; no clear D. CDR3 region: CASSAAGELFF. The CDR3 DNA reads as TGTGCCAGCAGCGCAGCCGGGGAGCTGTTTTTT. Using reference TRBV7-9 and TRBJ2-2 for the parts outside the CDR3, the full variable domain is DTGVSQNPRHKITKRGQNVTFRCDPISEHNRLYWYRQTLGQGPEFLTYFQNEAQLEKSRLLSDRFSAERPKGSFSTLEIQRTEQGDSAMYLCASSAAGELFFGEGSRLTVL.